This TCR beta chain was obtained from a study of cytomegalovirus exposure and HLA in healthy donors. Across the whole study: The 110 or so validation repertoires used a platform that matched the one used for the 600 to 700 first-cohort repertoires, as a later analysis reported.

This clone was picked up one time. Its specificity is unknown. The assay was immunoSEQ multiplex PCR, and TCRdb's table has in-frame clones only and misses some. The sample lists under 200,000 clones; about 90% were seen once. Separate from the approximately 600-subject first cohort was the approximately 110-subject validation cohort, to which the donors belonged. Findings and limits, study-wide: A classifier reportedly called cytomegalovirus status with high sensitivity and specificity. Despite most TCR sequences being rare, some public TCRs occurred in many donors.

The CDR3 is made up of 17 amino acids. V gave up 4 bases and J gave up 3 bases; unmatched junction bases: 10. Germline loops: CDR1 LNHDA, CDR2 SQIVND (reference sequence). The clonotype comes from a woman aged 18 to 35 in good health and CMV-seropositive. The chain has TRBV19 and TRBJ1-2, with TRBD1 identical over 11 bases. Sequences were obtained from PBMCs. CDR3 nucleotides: TGTGCCAGTAGTACGGACAGGGGGCCGGGATCCTACTATGGCTACACCTTC. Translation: CASSTDRGPGSYYGYTF.